This entry lists 25 T cell receptor beta chains sequenced from one sample in a study of identifying expanded T cells in peripheral blood. The protocol was immunoSEQ multiplex PCR, while the TCRdb copy is restricted to in-frame clones and leaves out a portion. The top ten hold around 8.4% of the sample, which has about 130,000 clones, about 88% seen once. Sequencing was done on a sample of blood. These receptors originate from a person between 18 and 69 years old in good health.

Only one count was recorded for this clone. The chain recombines TRBV28 with TRBJ2-4; D is uncertain. The V gene lost 3 bases and the J gene lost 4 bases, with 13 bases spanning the gap. The CDR3 extends over 15 amino acids. Germline-derived CDR1 and CDR2 are MDHEN and SYDVKM. CDR3 sequence reads: CASSFRKLVKNIQYF. DNA for the CDR3: TGTGCCAGCAGTTTCAGGAAGTTGGTTAAAAACATTCAGTACTTC.

The V call is TRBV11-1, the J call TRBJ2-3; D is unclear. Germline V gene data show CDR1 as SGHAT and CDR2 as FQDESV (reference sequence). Trimming removed 2 bases from V and 2 bases from J, with 8 bases in between. This CDR3 is 14 amino acids long. The CDR3 DNA reads as TGTGCCAGCAGCTTACTGTCCACCACAGATACGCAGTATTTT. Translating gives CASSLLSTTDTQYF. The full variable domain, completed using reference TRBV11-1 and TRBJ2-3, is EAEVAQSPRYKITEKSQAVAFWCDPISGHATLYWYRQILGQGPELLVQFQDESVVDDSQLPKDRFSAERLKGVDSTLKIQPAELGDSAMYLCASSLLSTTDTQYFGPGTRLTVL.

The gene calls are TRBV6-6 and TRBJ1-5, with 7 bases aligning to TRBD1. The trim removed 4 bases at V and 5 bases at J, leaving 8 bases unmatched. Germline V gene data show CDR1 as MNHNY and CDR2 as SVGAGI (reference sequence). The CDR3 contains 15 residues. This CDR3 reads CASSLFTGAHQPQHF. The CDR3 DNA reads as TGTGCCAGCAGTTTATTCACAGGGGCCCATCAGCCCCAGCATTTT.

The chain combines TRBV12-2 with TRBJ2-3; TRBD2 is taken as the D call from the table, unchecked against the DNA. TRBV12-2 is noted as a pseudogene. This CDR3 comprises 14 residues. The CDR3 loop is CASRWRAGGDTQYF. The CDR3 DNA sequence: TGTGCAAGTCGCTGGAGGGCGGGAGGAGATACGCAGTATTTT.

The V call is TRBV19, the J call TRBJ2-1; D unresolved. V was pared by 3 bases and J by 4 bases, with 10 bases between. This CDR3 contains 14 residues. Germline V gene data show CDR1 as LNHDA and CDR2 as SQIVND (reference sequence). DNA of the CDR3: TGTGCCAGTAGTATTTATTCCGAGTACAATGAGCAGTTCTTC. This codes for CASSIYSEYNEQFF.

The chain employs TRBV29-1 and TRBJ2-2, with 8 bases aligning to TRBD1. Germline CDR1 is SQVTM and CDR2 is ANQGSEA. Germline trimming cut 7 bases from V and 4 bases from J; bases unmatched to any gene: 11. This CDR3 comprises 15 residues. CDR3 loop: CSARYRTGPTGELFF. CDR3 coding DNA: TGCAGCGCCCGATACAGGACAGGGCCCACCGGGGAGCTGTTTTTT.

V and J are TRBV7-2 and TRBJ1-6, with D uncertain. Germline V gives CDR1 SGHTA, CDR2 FQGNSA. The ends were cut back, 8 bases at V and 13 bases at J, with 18 bases in the middle. CDR3 size: 13 residues. CDR3 protein: CASHVGGPRPLHF. The CDR3 region has the DNA TGTGCCAGCCATGTTGGTGGCCCTCGCCCCCTCCACTTT. The full variable domain, rest sourced from reference TRBV7-2 and TRBJ1-6, is GAGVSQSPSNKVTEKGKDVELRCDPISGHTALYWYRQSLGQGLEFLIYFQGNSAPDKSGLPSDRFSAERTGGSVSTLTIQRTQQEDSAVYLCASHVGGPRPLHFGNGTRLTVT.

The V call is TRBV6-1, the J call TRBJ1-2; D is unclear. The CDR3 extends over 13 amino acids. Looked up from germline, CDR1 is MNHNS and CDR2 is SASEGT. Deletions cut 5 bases from V and 8 bases from J, with 15 bases between. In DNA, the CDR3 is TGTGCCAGCAGTCCCACGAGAGGGCCGGGCTACACCTTC. Amino acids: CASSPTRGPGYTF.

The rearrangement joins TRBV5-4 to TRBJ1-6, with D perhaps TRBD1 (5 bases). The CDR3 extends over 14 amino acids. V dropped 4 bases and J dropped 9 bases, with 14 bases sitting between them. Germline assignment: CDR1 SGHNT and CDR2 YYREEE (reference sequence). As DNA, the CDR3 is TGTGCCAGCAGCCGGGACGCCGCAGGTTCACCCCTCCACTTT. Translated, it gives CASSRDAAGSPLHF. The full variable domain, in which reference TRBV5-4 and TRBJ1-6 provide the parts outside the CDR3, is ETGVTQSPTHLIKTRGQQVTLRCSSQSGHNTVSWYQQALGQGPQFIFQYYREEENGRGNFPPRFSGLQFPNYSSELNVNALELDDSALYLCASSRDAAGSPLHFGNGTRLTVT.

The chain employs TRBV7-8 and TRBJ1-1; tentative D call: TRBD1 (6 bases). Germline V gene data show CDR1 as SGHVS and CDR2 as FQNEAQ. V was shortened by 1 base and J by 7 bases, with 10 bases between the two germline ends. The CDR3 has 13 amino acids. Here the CDR3 reads CASSLGQVGEAFF. CDR3 coding DNA: TGTGCCAGCAGCTTAGGACAGGTCGGTGAAGCTTTCTTT.

This clone was recorded many times. The rearrangement links TRBV7-9 to TRBJ2-1, with TRBD2 matching 10 bases. Germline loops: CDR1 SEHNR, CDR2 FQNEAQ (reference sequence). Losses at the gene ends were 4 bases for V and 3 bases for J; bases not matched to a gene: 9. The CDR3 totals 17 residues. The CDR3 region has the DNA TGTGCCAGCAGCTCCCGGTCGGGACTAGCGAACTACAATGAGCAGTTCTTC. This encodes CASSSRSGLANYNEQFF.

The genes are TRBV28 and TRBJ1-4; 8 bases match TRBD1. J gave up 6 bases and V 5 bases, and 5 bases lay outside the gene matches. This CDR3 has 14 residues. Germline V CDR1 and CDR2: MDHEN, SYDVKM. The CDR3 DNA follows: TGTGCCAGCAGTATGCAGGGGGCGGATGAAAAACTGTTTTTT. It specifies CASSMQGADEKLFF.

V and J are TRBV7-6 and TRBJ1-1; no clear D. The CDR3 runs to 13 residues. Germline CDR1 SGHVS, CDR2 FNYEAQ. Trimming cost V 4 bases and J 0 bases, with 6 bases left between them. CDR3 loop: CASSSRMNTEAFF. CDR3 DNA: TGTGCCAGCAGCTCGAGGATGAACACTGAAGCTTTCTTT.

This chain uses TRBV5-1 with TRBJ2-4; no clear D gene. The V and J ends lost 0 bases and 1 base respectively, with 8 bases between them. The germline V gene encodes CDR1 SGHRS and CDR2 YFSETQ. There are 15 residues in the CDR3. CDR3 DNA: TGCGCCAGCAGCTTGGGAAGTGGGGCCAAAAACATTCAGTACTTC. This encodes CASSLGSGAKNIQYF.

This clone was counted ten times or more. CDR3 residues: CASSPGQAPLGNQPQHF. Here the CDR3 DNA reads TGTGCCAGCAGCCCCGGACAGGCGCCTTTGGGCAATCAGCCCCAGCATTTT. The chain links TRBV5-8 to TRBJ1-5, with 7 bases matching TRBD1. Unmatched junction bases numbered 12, after V lost 4 bases and J lost 2 bases. The germline V gene has CDR1 SGHTS and CDR2 YDEGEE. The CDR3 runs 17 residues. The full variable domain, completed using reference TRBV5-8 and TRBJ1-5, is EAGVTQSPTHLIKTRGQQATLRCSPISGHTSVYWYQQALGLGLQFLLWYDEGEERNRGNFPPRFSGRQFPNYSSELNVNALELEDSALYLCASSPGQAPLGNQPQHFGDGTRLSIL.

CDR3 protein: CASVLAGGGTGELFF. Written as DNA, the CDR3 is TGTGCCAGCGTACTAGCGGGAGGCGGCACCGGGGAGCTGTTTTTT. This chain links TRBV6-5 with TRBJ2-2; 12 bases map to TRBD2. CDR1 is MNHEY and CDR2 is SVGAGI in the germline V gene. The CDR3 totals 15 residues. Trimming took 8 bases from V and 4 from J; bases not matched to a gene: 5.

The chain uses TRBV10-3 and TRBJ2-3; 12 nucleotides line up with TRBD2. The V gene's germline CDR1 is ENHRY and CDR2 SYGVKD. The J segment lost 6 bases and the V segment lost 2 bases, leaving 6 bases of the junction unmatched. CDR3 length equals 16 residues. The CDR3 region is CAISEASGRVGDTQYF. The CDR3 DNA reads as TGTGCCATCAGTGAGGCTAGCGGGAGGGTTGGGGATACGCAGTATTTT.

The V and J genes are TRBV5-1 and TRBJ2-5, with 7 bases fitting TRBD2. The CDR3 has 15 residues. CDR1 is SGHRS, CDR2 YFSETQ, per germline. V was pared by 4 bases and J by 1 base, with 7 bases of the junction left unmatched. The CDR3 sequence is CASSAPGGLQETQYF. DNA for the CDR3: TGCGCCAGCAGCGCGCCGGGAGGTCTCCAAGAGACCCAGTACTTC.

V usage is TRBV10-3 and J usage is TRBJ1-5, with TRBD1 as a possible D gene (5 bases). Germline V CDR1 and CDR2: ENHRY, SYGVKD. The CDR3 runs to 14 residues. V lost 10 bases to trimming and J lost 5 bases, with 18 bases between them. The CDR3 DNA reads TGTGCCACCCTCGACAGCTCTGGCGATCAGCCCCAGCATTTT. Its translation: CATLDSSGDQPQHF.

This clone was observed once. The J gene is TRBJ2-1, the V gene TRBV19; TRBD2 matches at 11 bases. J lost 10 bases, V lost 1 base, and 9 bases had no gene match. CDR1 and CDR2 (germline): LNHDA, SQIVND (reference sequence). The CDR3 sequence is 16 residues long. The CDR3 protein is CASSIAELAGVDEQFF. CDR3 coding DNA: TGTGCCAGTAGTATAGCCGAACTAGCGGGAGTGGACGAGCAGTTCTTC.

A few counts support this clone. The CDR3 loop reads CSVDGTGDYGYTF. The CDR3 nucleotides read TGCAGCGTTGATGGGACAGGGGACTATGGCTACACCTTC. The V and J genes are TRBV29-1 and TRBJ1-2, with 10 positions matching TRBD1. V lost 3 bases and J lost 3; bases outside the gene matches: 1. Germline-derived CDR1 and CDR2 are SQVTM and ANQGSEA. The CDR3 has 13 amino acids.

V gene TRBV18 combines with J gene TRBJ2-2, with 9 bases identical to TRBD1. J lost 7 bases, V lost 3 bases, and 6 bases had no gene match. CDR3 length: 15 residues. Looked up from germline, CDR1 is KGHSH and CDR2 is LQKENI. DNA of the CDR3: TGTGCCAGCTCACCGGGGACAGGGCTTGGCGGGGAGCTGTTTTTT. As protein: CASSPGTGLGGELFF.

This clone was recorded at least ten times. The chain combines TRBV6-1 with TRBJ2-7; TRBD1 or TRBD2 may be the D gene (5 bases each). Trimming cost V 6 bases and J 3 bases, with 12 bases left between them. The length of the CDR3 is 13 residues. Germline V CDR1 and CDR2: MNHNS, SASEGT. CDR3 in amino acids: CASRFGTDYEQYF. CDR3 in DNA: TGTGCCAGCAGGTTCGGGACCGACTACGAGCAGTACTTC.

The table lists this clone with a count of one. In DNA form, the CDR3 reads TGTGCCAGCAGCTTTAGGCGGGGTCACAATGAGCAGTTCTTC. Amino acids: CASSFRRGHNEQFF. The genes are TRBV7-2 and TRBJ2-1, with D maybe TRBD2 (6 bases). Germline V gene data show CDR1 as SGHTA and CDR2 as FQGNSA. The CDR3 length is 14 residues. Trimming left V 3 bases short and J 5 bases short, with 11 bases between.

The J gene is TRBJ2-7, the V gene TRBV9; TRBD2 matches 14 bases. The V and J ends lost 3 bases and 3 bases, in that order; junction bases with no gene match: 5. Germline loops: CDR1 SGDLS, CDR2 YYNGEE. The CDR3 totals 16 residues. The CDR3 nucleotides read TGTGCCAGCAGCGATGGGACTAGCGGGAGAGTCTACGAGCAGTACTTC. Translation gives CASSDGTSGRVYEQYF.